Listed below are T cell receptor beta chains from one sample, sequenced in a study of shared clonotypes between healthy human individuals. Here immunoSEQ multiplex PCR was the method, and the copy in TCRdb shows in-frame clones only, minus some. The sample contains about 1.1 million clones, 60% to 80% of which appear only once. The specimen sequenced was memory CD4+ T cells from PBMCs. The receptors were sampled from a man aged 18 to 30 in good health. Some clones in this sample may be carry-over from other donors' samples. Both conserved end residues are part of each CDR3. D genes are given only for firm matches. Clone size is stated in some rows and not others, as once, few, many or a class when expanded.

j_call d_call clone_size v_call cdr3_aa cdr3_nt
TRBJ2-5 TRBD2 NA TRBV5-4 CASSLALAGEETQYF TGTGCCAGCAGCTTGGCCTTAGCGGGGGAGGAGACCCAGTACTTC
TRBJ1-1 NA few TRBV6-5 CASSPRSRPEAFF TGTGCCAGCAGTCCTCGGTCGCGGCCTGAAGCTTTCTTT
TRBJ2-1 TRBD2 few TRBV18 CASSPGLAGAYNEQFF TGTGCCAGCTCACCTGGACTAGCGGGAGCCTACAATGAGCAGTTCTTC
TRBJ1-5 NA NA TRBV6-1 CASSEPLDGGDQPQHF TGTGCCAGCAGTGAACCCTTGGACGGGGGCGATCAGCCCCAGCATTTT
TRBJ2-7 TRBD1 NA TRBV6-5 CASKTSGTASYEQYF TGTGCCAGCAAAACTTCCGGGACAGCCTCCTACGAGCAGTACTTC
TRBJ1-2 NA few TRBV28 CASSLTRGSGYTF TGTGCCAGCAGTTTAACTCGGGGGTCCGGCTACACCTTC
TRBJ2-5 NA many TRBV7-2 CASSLQETQYF TGTGCCAGCAGTCTTCAAGAGACCCAGTACTTC
TRBJ1-5 NA few TRBV15 CATSRGIRTTQHF TGTGCCACCAGCAGAGGCATACGGACAACCCAGCATTTT
TRBJ1-4 NA NA TRBV5-6 CASSSHYLRIATNEKLFF TGTGCCAGCAGCTCTCACTACCTCAGGATTGCAACTAATGAAAAACTGTTTTTT
TRBJ1-3 NA NA TRBV4-1 CASSQVLRGVKSGNTIYF TGCGCCAGCAGCCAAGTCCTGCGCGGGGTAAAATCTGGAAACACCATATATTTT
TRBJ1-5 NA NA TRBV6-6 CASSYGAQGGRQPQHF TGTGCCAGCAGTTACGGAGCTCAGGGAGGAAGACAGCCCCAGCATTTT
TRBJ2-5 NA NA TRBV5-8 CASSLQTSTQTQYF TGTGCCAGCAGCTTGCAAACTAGCACCCAGACCCAGTACTTC
TRBJ2-5 TRBD2 NA TRBV19 CASTKTPGLADRGEQYF TGTGCCAGTACCAAAACCCCTGGGCTAGCAGACCGGGGGGAGCAGTACTTC
TRBJ2-7 NA NA TRBV4-1 CASSQVIQQGRQYF TGCGCCAGCAGCCAAGTTATCCAACAGGGACGGCAGTACTTC
TRBJ1-5 NA NA TRBV28 CAAGGVYSNQPQHF TGTGCCGCAGGCGGGGTGTATAGCAATCAGCCCCAGCATTTT
TRBJ2-7 NA NA TRBV12-2 CASRLRRGVASYEQYF TGTGCAAGTCGCCTGCGTAGGGGGGTGGCCAGCTACGAGCAGTACTTC
TRBJ1-1 TRBD1 few TRBV28 CASSSPGGQGGTEAFF TGTGCCAGCAGTTCCCCCGGGGGACAGGGAGGGACTGAAGCTTTCTTT
TRBJ2-2 NA NA TRBV11-2 CASSPNPNTGELFF TGTGCCAGCAGCCCTAATCCGAACACCGGGGAGCTGTTTTTT
TRBJ2-2 TRBD2 once TRBV7-7 CASSWAIAGGPGELFF TGTGCCAGCAGCTGGGCGATAGCGGGAGGGCCCGGGGAGCTGTTTTTT
TRBJ2-1 NA NA TRBV29-1 CSVLGNSYNEQFF TGCAGCGTTTTAGGTAACTCCTACAATGAGCAGTTCTTC
TRBJ1-1 TRBD1 NA TRBV5-1 CASSWTGVNTEAFF TGCGCCAGCAGCTGGACAGGGGTGAACACTGAAGCTTTCTTT
TRBJ2-2 TRBD2 NA TRBV28 CASSQPSGLNTGELFF TGTGCCAGCAGCCAGCCTAGCGGGCTGAACACCGGGGAGCTGTTTTTT
TRBJ2-5 NA NA TRBV7-2 CASSLESGAGQETQYF TGTGCCAGCAGCTTAGAATCGGGTGCGGGGCAAGAGACCCAGTACTTC
TRBJ2-3 TRBD2 NA TRBV11-2 CASSRRESIDTQYF TGTGCCAGCAGCCGGCGGGAGTCGATAGATACGCAGTATTTT
TRBJ1-3 NA many TRBV5-3 CARSLTADFSGNTIYF TGTGCCAGAAGCCTCACAGCAGATTTCTCTGGAAACACCATATATTTT
TRBJ2-2 TRBD1 NA TRBV7-3 CASSDPGQGAGELFF TGTGCCAGCAGCGATCCGGGACAGGGCGCCGGGGAGCTGTTTTTT
TRBJ2-5 NA once TRBV30 CAWESGETQYF TGTGCCTGGGAATCGGGAGAGACCCAGTACTTC
TRBJ2-3 TRBD2 NA TRBV5-5 CAGGQAPGLAGGSDTQYF TGTGCCGGAGGACAGGCCCCGGGACTAGCGGGAGGGTCAGATACGCAGTATTTT
TRBJ1-1 NA NA TRBV5-4 CASSLAPTGTTEAFF TGTGCCAGCAGCTTGGCGCCCACAGGGACCACTGAAGCTTTCTTT
TRBJ2-3 NA NA TRBV11-3 CASSGRGGRRGTDTQYF TGTGCCAGCAGCGGCAGGGGCGGGAGAAGGGGTACAGATACGCAGTATTTT
TRBJ2-6 TRBD1 NA TRBV6-4 CASSPQGVKGANVLTF TGTGCCAGCAGTCCACAGGGGGTAAAAGGTGCCAACGTCCTGACTTTC
TRBJ1-1 NA NA TRBV5-1 CASSLVDVGTEAFF TGCGCCAGCAGCTTGGTCGATGTGGGCACTGAAGCTTTCTTT
TRBJ2-5 NA NA TRBV6-1 CASSDVKSFMTQYF TGTGCCAGCAGTGACGTTAAGAGTTTTATGACCCAGTACTTC
TRBJ2-2 TRBD2 few TRBV7-8 CASSRLAGNTGELFF TGTGCCAGCAGTCGACTAGCGGGAAACACCGGGGAGCTGTTTTTT
TRBJ1-1 NA few TRBV6-5 CASRGRRNTEAFF TGTGCCAGCAGGGGACGAAGGAACACTGAAGCTTTCTTT
TRBJ2-2 NA few TRBV4-2 CASSRTPSGELFF TGTGCCAGCAGCCGAACCCCTTCCGGGGAGCTGTTTTTT
TRBJ2-5 NA NA TRBV5-5 CASSLDGDWQYF TGTGCCAGCAGCTTGGACGGAGACTGGCAGTACTTC
TRBJ1-3 NA NA TRBV5-1 CASSAGLFSSGNTIYF TGCGCCAGCAGCGCCGGACTGTTTAGCTCTGGAAACACCATATATTTT
TRBJ1-4 NA NA TRBV30 CACPDLSGEKLFF TGTGCCTGCCCAGATCTAAGTGGCGAAAAACTGTTTTTT
TRBJ1-2 TRBD1 NA TRBV6-5 CASSYGGQILRHGYTF TGTGCCAGCAGTTACGGGGGACAGATCCTTCGCCATGGCTACACCTTC
TRBJ1-2 NA NA TRBV28 CASSLLRQSQNYGYTF TGTGCCAGCAGTTTGCTTCGGCAGAGCCAAAACTATGGCTACACCTTC
TRBJ2-3 TRBD2 NA TRBV6-1 CASSEERGGLKRYF TGTGCCAGCAGTGAAGAAAGGGGAGGGCTGAAGCGGTATTTT
TRBJ2-1 TRBD2 NA TRBV6-1 CASSEAGSGRAGNEQFF TGTGCCAGCAGTGAAGCCGGTAGCGGGAGGGCCGGGAATGAGCAGTTCTTC
TRBJ2-1 NA NA TRBV7-8 CASSLVRRNYNEQFF TGTGCCAGCAGCTTAGTCAGGCGGAACTACAATGAGCAGTTCTTC
TRBJ1-5 NA NA TRBV11-2 CASSLGTSNQPQHF TGTGCCAGCAGCTTAGGTACCAGCAATCAGCCCCAGCATTTT
TRBJ2-7 NA NA TRBV6-6 CASSTGRSYEQYF TGTGCCAGCAGTACGGGGCGCTCCTACGAGCAGTACTTC
TRBJ1-1 TRBD1 NA TRBV2 CASSPQGGGVAEAFF TGTGCCAGCAGCCCACAGGGGGGAGGTGTGGCTGAAGCTTTCTTT
TRBJ2-1 NA NA TRBV11-2 CASSRAGASTGDEQFF TGTGCCAGCAGCCGCGCGGGGGCCAGTACCGGGGATGAGCAGTTCTTC
TRBJ1-2 TRBD1 NA TRBV5-1 CASSLDPPGQGNYGYTF TGCGCCAGCAGCTTGGACCCCCCGGGACAGGGGAACTATGGCTACACCTTC
TRBJ1-5 NA once TRBV6-6 CASSAGRNSNQPQHF TGTGCCAGCAGTGCCGGACGGAATAGCAATCAGCCCCAGCATTTT
TRBJ2-6 NA NA TRBV6-5 CASSYVLSGANVLTF TGTGCCAGCAGTTACGTTCTCTCTGGGGCCAACGTCCTGACTTTC
TRBJ2-1 NA once TRBV30 CAWSVLGTGNEQFF TGTGCCTGGAGTGTATTGGGGACGGGGAATGAGCAGTTCTTC
TRBJ2-2 NA NA TRBV7-3 CASSSLQGGPFTGELFF TGTGCCAGCAGCTCCCTCCAAGGCGGGCCCTTTACCGGGGAGCTGTTTTTT
TRBJ1-2 NA NA TRBV6-1 CASSAINYGYTF TGTGCCAGCAGTGCGATTAACTATGGCTACACCTTC
TRBJ1-2 TRBD1 few TRBV5-4 CASSPDRVYGYTF TGTGCCAGCAGCCCGGACAGGGTCTATGGCTACACCTTC
TRBJ2-3 TRBD2 NA TRBV18 CASSPLYGGRDTDTQYF TGTGCCAGCTCACCCCTGTACGGGGGGAGGGATACAGATACGCAGTATTTT
TRBJ2-2 TRBD2 NA TRBV10-1 CASSVTSGSGYTGELFF TGCGCCAGCAGTGTTACTAGCGGGAGTGGTTACACCGGGGAGCTGTTTTTT